In its sample, the clone carrying this TCR beta chain was seen a few times. This entry comes from a study of T cell repertoires in aging, cancer and after chemotherapy. Study-wide context: Millions of TCR reads were in the whole dataset.

Peripheral blood genomic DNA, not sorted cells or RNA, was the template. Germline V gene sequence: CDR1 MNHEY, CDR2 SMNVEV (reference sequence). The germline V and J ends were trimmed by 5 bases and 6 bases, with 11 bases remaining between them. The CDR3 extends over 12 amino acids. TRB rearrangements spanning V, D and J were amplified using mixed TRB-A/B primers. TCRdb redid the calling of the multiplex PCR reads with MiXCR, one entry per CDR3 protein. Found here are about 9,200 distinct CDR3 sequences, around 33% of them singletons; the top ten hold approximately 3%. The TCR comes from a human donor in good health. The chain has TRBV27 and TRBJ2-7; D gene ambiguous. The specimen sequenced was blood. The CDR3 spells CASSRDTGEQYF. CDR3 nucleotides: TGTGCCAGCAGTCGCGACACCGGCGAGCAGTACTTC.